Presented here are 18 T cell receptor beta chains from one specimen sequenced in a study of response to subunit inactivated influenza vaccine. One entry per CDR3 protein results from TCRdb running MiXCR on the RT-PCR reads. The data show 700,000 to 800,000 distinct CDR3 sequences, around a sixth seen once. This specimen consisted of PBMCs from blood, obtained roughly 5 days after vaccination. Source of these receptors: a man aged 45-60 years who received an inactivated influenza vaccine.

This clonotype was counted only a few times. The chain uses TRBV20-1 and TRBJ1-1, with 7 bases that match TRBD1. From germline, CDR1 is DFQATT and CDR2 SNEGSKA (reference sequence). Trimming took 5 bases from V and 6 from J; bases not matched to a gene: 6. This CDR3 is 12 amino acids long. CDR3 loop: CSARQGRAEAFF. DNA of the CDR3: TGCAGTGCTCGACAGGGTAGGGCTGAAGCTTTCTTT.

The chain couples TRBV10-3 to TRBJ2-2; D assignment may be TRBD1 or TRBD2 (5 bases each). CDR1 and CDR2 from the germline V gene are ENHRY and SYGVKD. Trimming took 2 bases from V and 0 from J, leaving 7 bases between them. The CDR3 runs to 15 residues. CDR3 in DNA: TGTGCCATCAGTGAGGGGGGTGCGAACACCGGGGAGCTGTTTTTT. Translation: CAISEGGANTGELFF.

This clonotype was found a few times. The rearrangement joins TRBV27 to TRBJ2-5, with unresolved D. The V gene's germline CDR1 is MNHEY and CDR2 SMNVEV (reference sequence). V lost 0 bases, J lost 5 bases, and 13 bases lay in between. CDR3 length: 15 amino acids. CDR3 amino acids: CASSLSGLNTETQYF. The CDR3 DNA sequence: TGTGCCAGCAGTTTATCCGGCCTCAATACGGAGACCCAGTACTTC.

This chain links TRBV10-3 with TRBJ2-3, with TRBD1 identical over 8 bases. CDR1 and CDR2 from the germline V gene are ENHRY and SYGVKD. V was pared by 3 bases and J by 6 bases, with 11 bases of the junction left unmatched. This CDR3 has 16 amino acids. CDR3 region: CAISDPRTGQGDTQYF. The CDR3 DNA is TGTGCCATCAGTGACCCCAGGACAGGGCAGGGGGATACGCAGTATTTT.

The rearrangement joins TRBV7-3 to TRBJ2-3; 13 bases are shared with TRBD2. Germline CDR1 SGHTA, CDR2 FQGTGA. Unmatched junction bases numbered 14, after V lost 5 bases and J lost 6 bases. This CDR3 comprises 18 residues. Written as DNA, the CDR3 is TGTGCCAGCAGCGAAACCGGGACTAGCGGGGAGGGGCGGGATACGCAGTATTTT. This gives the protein CASSETGTSGEGRDTQYF.

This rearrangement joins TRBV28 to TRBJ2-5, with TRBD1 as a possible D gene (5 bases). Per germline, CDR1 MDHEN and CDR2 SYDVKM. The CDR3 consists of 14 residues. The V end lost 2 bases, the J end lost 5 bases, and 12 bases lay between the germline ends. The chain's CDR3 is CASSLRSGWETQYF. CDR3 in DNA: TGTGCCAGCAGTTTAAGGTCAGGGTGGGAGACCCAGTACTTC.

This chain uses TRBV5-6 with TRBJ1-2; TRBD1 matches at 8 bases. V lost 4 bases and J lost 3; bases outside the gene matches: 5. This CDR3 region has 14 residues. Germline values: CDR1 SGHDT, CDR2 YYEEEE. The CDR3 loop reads CASSADRADYGYTF. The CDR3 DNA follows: TGTGCCAGCAGCGCGGACAGGGCGGACTATGGCTACACCTTC.

CDR3 DNA sequence: TGCAGTGCTAGAGAAGGACGCCCGAATGAGCAGTTCTTC. It encodes CSAREGRPNEQFF. The chain combines TRBV20-1 with TRBJ2-1; D not resolved. Trimming left V 0 bases short and J 7 bases short, with 10 bases between. The CDR3 consists of 13 residues. Looked up from germline, CDR1 is DFQATT and CDR2 is SNEGSKA (reference sequence).

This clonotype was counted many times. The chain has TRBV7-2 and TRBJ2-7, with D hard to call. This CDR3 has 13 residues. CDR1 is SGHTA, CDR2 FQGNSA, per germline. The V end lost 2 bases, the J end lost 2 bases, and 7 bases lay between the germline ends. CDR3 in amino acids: CASSLNPTYEQYF. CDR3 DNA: TGTGCCAGCAGCTTAAACCCTACCTACGAGCAGTACTTC. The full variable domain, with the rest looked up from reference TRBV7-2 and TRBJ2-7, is GAGVSQSPSNKVTEKGKDVELRCDPISGHTALYWYRQSLGQGLEFLIYFQGNSAPDKSGLPSDRFSAERTGGSVSTLTIQRTQQEDSAVYLCASSLNPTYEQYFGPGTRLTVT.

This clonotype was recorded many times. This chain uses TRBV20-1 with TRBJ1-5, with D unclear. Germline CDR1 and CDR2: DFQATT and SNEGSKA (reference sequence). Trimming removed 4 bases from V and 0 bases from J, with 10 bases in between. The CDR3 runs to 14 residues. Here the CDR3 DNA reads TGCAGTGCTACAGTAGGAAATAGCAATCAGCCCCAGCATTTT. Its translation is CSATVGNSNQPQHF.

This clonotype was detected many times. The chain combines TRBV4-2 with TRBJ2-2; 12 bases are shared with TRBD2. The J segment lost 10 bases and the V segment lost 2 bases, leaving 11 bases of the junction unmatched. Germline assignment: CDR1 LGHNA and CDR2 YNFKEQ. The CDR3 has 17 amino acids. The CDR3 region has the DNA TGTGCCAGCAGCCAAACACCTCGGACTAGCGGGATTGAGGAGCTGTTTTTT. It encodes CASSQTPRTSGIEELFF.

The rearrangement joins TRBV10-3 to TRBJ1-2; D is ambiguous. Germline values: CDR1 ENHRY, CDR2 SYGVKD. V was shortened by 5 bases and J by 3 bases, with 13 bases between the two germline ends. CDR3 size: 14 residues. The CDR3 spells CAISTTSPYYGYTF. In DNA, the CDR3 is TGTGCCATCAGTACGACGTCACCTTACTATGGCTACACCTTC.

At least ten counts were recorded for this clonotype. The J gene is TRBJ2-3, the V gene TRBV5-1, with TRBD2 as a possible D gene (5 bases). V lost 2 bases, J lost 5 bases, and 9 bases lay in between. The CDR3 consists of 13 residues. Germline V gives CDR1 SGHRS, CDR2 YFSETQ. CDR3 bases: TGCGCCAGCAGCTTTAAGGACTTAGATACGCAGTATTTT. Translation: CASSFKDLDTQYF.

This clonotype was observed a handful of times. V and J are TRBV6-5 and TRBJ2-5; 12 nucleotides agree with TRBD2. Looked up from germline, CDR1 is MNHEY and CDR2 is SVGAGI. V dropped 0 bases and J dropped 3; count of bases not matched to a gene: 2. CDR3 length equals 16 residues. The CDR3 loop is CASSYSLAGGKETQYF. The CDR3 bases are TGTGCCAGCAGTTACTCCCTAGCGGGGGGGAAAGAGACCCAGTACTTC.

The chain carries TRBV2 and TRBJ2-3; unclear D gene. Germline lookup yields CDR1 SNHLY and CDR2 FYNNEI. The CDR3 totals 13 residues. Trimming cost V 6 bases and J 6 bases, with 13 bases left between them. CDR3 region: CASRISTADTQYF. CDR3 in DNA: TGTGCCAGCAGGATATCGACGGCGGATACGCAGTATTTT.

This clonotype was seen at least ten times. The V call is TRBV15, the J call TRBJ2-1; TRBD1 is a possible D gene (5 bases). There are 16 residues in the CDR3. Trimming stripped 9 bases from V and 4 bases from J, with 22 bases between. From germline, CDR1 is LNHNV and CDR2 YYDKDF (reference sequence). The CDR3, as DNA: TGTGCCACATCCAGGTTAGGGCCAGGGTGGTACAATGAGCAGTTCTTC. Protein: CATSRLGPGWYNEQFF.

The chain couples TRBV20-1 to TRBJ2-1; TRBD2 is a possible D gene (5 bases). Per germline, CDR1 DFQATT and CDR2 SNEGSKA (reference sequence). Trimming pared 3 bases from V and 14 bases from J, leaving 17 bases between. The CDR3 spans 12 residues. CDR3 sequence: CSARSLAAEEFF. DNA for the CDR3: TGCAGTGCTAGGTCGCTAGCAGCGGAGGAGTTCTTC.

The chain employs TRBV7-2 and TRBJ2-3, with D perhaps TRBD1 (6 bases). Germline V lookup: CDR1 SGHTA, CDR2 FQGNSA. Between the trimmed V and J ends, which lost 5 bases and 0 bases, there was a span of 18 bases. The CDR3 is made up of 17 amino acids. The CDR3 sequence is CASSKTTGFTSTDTQYF. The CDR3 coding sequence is TGTGCCAGCAGCAAGACGACAGGCTTCACTAGCACAGATACGCAGTATTTT.